The subject of this entry is one T cell receptor (beta chain). Its antigen remains unknown. TCRdb's copy holds only in-frame clones and misses some; the assay was immunoSEQ multiplex PCR. In the table there are tens of thousands of clones, approximately 80% of which are singletons. The entry originates in a study of a mutant IDH1 vaccine in newly diagnosed glioma. Time point specified: week 47, end of study. Each dose delivered 300 ug of mutant IDH1 20-mer peptide subcutaneously with imiquimod. Patients had eight vaccinations, in weeks 1, 3, 5, 7, 11, 15, 19 and 23. Trimming left V 3 bases short and J 3 bases short, with 7 bases between. CDR1 is MNHEY, CDR2 SMNVEV, per germline (reference sequence). The length of the CDR3 is 13 residues.

The TCR comes from a middle-aged woman with glioma. Some clones in this sample may be carry-over from other donors' samples. The source material was PBMCs, sampled from a glioma patient whose treatment included an IDH1 peptide vaccine. The chain employs TRBV27 and TRBJ2-3; no reliable D call. The CDR3 DNA follows: TGTGCCAGCAGTTTTAAGAGGACAGATACGCAGTATTTT. It codes for CASSFKRTDTQYF.